Below are 32 T cell receptor beta chains sequenced from a single sample in a study of cytomegalovirus exposure and HLA in healthy donors. With 60 Vbeta and 13 Jbeta primers, the PCR was carried out. Sequencing was performed with immunoSEQ multiplex PCR; in TCRdb, only in-frame clones are kept and a portion is missing. This repertoire comprises more than 100,000 clones; its ten largest clones make up roughly 3.5%. Sequencing was performed on PBMCs. The receptors shown here come from a man between 18 and 35 years old in good health and CMV-seronegative.

V and J are TRBV25-1 and TRBJ2-2; D is uncertain. From germline, CDR1 is MGHDK and CDR2 SYGVNS. The CDR3 covers 17 residues. V lost 2 bases and J 1 base, leaving 14 bases between the germline ends. CDR3 in DNA: TGTGCCAGCAGTGAAGGGTGGGCAGGCGAGAACACCGGGGAGCTGTTTTTT. Residues: CASSEGWAGENTGELFF.

The gene calls are TRBV5-1 and TRBJ2-1; tentatively, D is TRBD2 (6 bases). There are 16 residues in the CDR3. Trimming took 0 bases from V and 4 from J, leaving 14 bases between them. CDR1 is SGHRS and CDR2 is YFSETQ in the germline V gene. The CDR3 nucleotides read TGCGCCAGCAGCTTGGGGGGGGTCGGAATGTACAATGAGCAGTTCTTC. It is translated as CASSLGGVGMYNEQFF.

V and J are TRBV7-3 and TRBJ2-5; 9 positions agree with TRBD1. The junction had 2 bases not matched to a gene; V was cut back by 3 bases and J by 0 bases. The CDR3 has 15 residues. Germline V lookup: CDR1 SGHTA, CDR2 FQGTGA. CDR3 protein: CASSLGDRDQETQYF. CDR3 bases: TGTGCCAGCAGCTTGGGGGACAGGGACCAAGAGACCCAGTACTTC.

This chain joins TRBV18 and TRBJ2-2; TRBD2 might be the D (6 bases). The length of the CDR3 is 15 residues. Trimming took 5 bases from V and 6 from J, leaving 16 bases between them. Germline V gene data show CDR1 as KGHSH and CDR2 as LQKENI. Here the CDR3 DNA reads TGTGCCAGCTCATCGAAACTCGGGGGATCCGGGGAGCTGTTTTTT. The encoded protein is CASSSKLGGSGELFF.

The V call is TRBV5-3, the J call TRBJ2-4, with 7 bases identical to TRBD2. TRBV5-3 is designated an ORF whose function remains uncertain. The CDR3 extends over 15 amino acids. Trimming cost V 0 bases and J 5 bases; bases outside gene matches: 5. The CDR3 region is CARSLEAGAQNIQYF. For the CDR3, the DNA is TGTGCCAGAAGCTTGGAGGCGGGAGCGCAAAACATTCAGTACTTC.

This chain joins TRBV6-5 and TRBJ2-2; 8 bases match TRBD2. Germline lookup yields CDR1 MNHEY and CDR2 SVGAGI. The CDR3 is made up of 16 amino acids. Unmatched junction bases numbered 8, after V lost 4 bases and J lost 4 bases. The CDR3 DNA reads as TGTGCCAGCAGTTTCGGGGGGGCTAGGAGCACCGGGGAGCTGTTTTTT. Its protein is CASSFGGARSTGELFF.

The rearrangement uses TRBV11-2 and TRBJ1-1; D not resolved. The germline CDR1 and CDR2 sequences are SGHAT and FQNNGV. The CDR3 length is 13 residues. Trimming pared 5 bases from V and 0 bases from J, leaving 7 bases between. The CDR3 sequence: CASSPSLNTEAFF. As DNA, the CDR3 is TGTGCCAGCAGCCCAAGCTTGAACACTGAAGCTTTCTTT.

The V and J genes are TRBV19 and TRBJ2-5, with TRBD2 matching 7 bases. The CDR3 runs 16 residues. With 3 bases clipped from V and 4 bases from J, the junction kept 11 bases outside the gene matches. The germline V gene encodes CDR1 LNHDA and CDR2 SQIVND (reference sequence). CDR3 coding DNA: TGTGCCAGTAGTATTTCGGCGGGAGCGGCTGGAGAGACCCAGTACTTC. This codes for CASSISAGAAGETQYF. Looking up the rest from reference TRBV19 and TRBJ2-5 gives the full variable domain: DGGITQSPKYLFRKEGQNVTLSCEQNLNHDAMYWYRQDPGQGLRLIYYSQIVNDFQKGDIAEGYSVSREKKESFPLTVTSAQKNPTAFYLCASSISAGAAGETQYFGPGTRLLVL.

The chain recombines TRBV19 with TRBJ2-7; 8 bases map to TRBD1. V gave up 5 bases and J gave up 3 bases; unmatched junction bases: 9. CDR3 size: 15 residues. Germline V lookup: CDR1 LNHDA, CDR2 SQIVND (reference sequence). The CDR3 spells CASSPRTGIYYEQYF. CDR3 nucleotides: TGTGCCAGTAGTCCTCGGACAGGGATCTACTACGAGCAGTACTTC.

The chain joins TRBV6-6 to TRBJ2-7; 9 nucleotides align to TRBD2. The CDR3 extends over 14 amino acids. Germline V gene lookup returns CDR1 MNHNY and CDR2 SVGAGI (reference sequence). J lost 3 bases, V lost 3 bases, and 3 bases had no gene match. CDR3 coding DNA: TGTGCCAGCAGTTATGCGGGAGGGGGCTACGAGCAGTACTTC. Amino acid sequence: CASSYAGGGYEQYF.

The J gene is TRBJ2-7, the V gene TRBV7-9; TRBD1 matches 8 bases. The J segment lost 3 bases and the V segment lost 5 bases, leaving 6 bases of the junction unmatched. Per the germline V gene, CDR1 is SEHNR and CDR2 is FQNEAQ (reference sequence). CDR3 length: 14 amino acids. CDR3 in DNA: TGTGCCAGCAGCCTACAGGGGGTGATCTACGAGCAGTACTTC. Protein: CASSLQGVIYEQYF.

The chain has TRBV7-9 and TRBJ2-1; D might be TRBD2 (6 bases). The CDR3 has 16 residues. Germline assignment: CDR1 SEHNR and CDR2 FQNEAQ (reference sequence). V lost 5 bases, J lost 7 bases, and 21 bases lay in between. The CDR3 sequence: CASSPPAQARGNEQFF. CDR3 nucleotide sequence: TGTGCCAGCAGCCCCCCGGCGCAAGCCCGGGGGAATGAGCAGTTCTTC.

The chain employs TRBV5-6 and TRBJ2-6; D gene uncertain. The CDR3 consists of 17 residues. Germline V gene sequence: CDR1 SGHDT, CDR2 YYEEEE. Deletions cut 3 bases from V and 4 bases from J, with 17 bases between. The CDR3 region has the DNA TGTGCCAGCAGCTACCGACGACTGTCCTCCGGGGCCAACGTCCTGACTTTC. It encodes CASSYRRLSSGANVLTF.

V gene TRBV7-9 combines with J gene TRBJ2-3, with TRBD1 matching over 8 bases. J was trimmed by 5 bases and V by 8 bases; bases with no gene match: 12. The V gene's germline CDR1 is SEHNR and CDR2 FQNEAQ (reference sequence). CDR3 size: 15 residues. This chain's CDR3 is CASRPDRGYGDTQYF. CDR3 coding DNA: TGTGCCAGCCGACCCGACAGGGGATATGGAGATACGCAGTATTTT.

V is TRBV6-1 and J is TRBJ2-7; D is ambiguous. Germline CDR1 reads MNHNS; CDR2 reads SASEGT. Trimming took off 5 bases at V and 7 bases at J, with 15 bases between the two ends. CDR3 length equals 13 residues. DNA for the CDR3: TGTGCCAGCAGTTCATACCCAGTCTGGGAGCAGTACTTC. Translated, it gives CASSSYPVWEQYF.

The chain is built from TRBV5-8 and TRBJ2-1; a weak D match, TRBD2 (7 bases). Trimming removed 1 base at V and 3 bases at J, with 11 bases between. Germline values: CDR1 SGHTS, CDR2 YDEGEE. This CDR3 spans 15 amino acids. The CDR3 bases are TGTGCCAGCAGCTTGTACGGGGGGCTCTACAATGAGCAGTTCTTC. As protein: CASSLYGGLYNEQFF. Full variable domain (remainder filled in from reference TRBV5-8 and TRBJ2-1): EAGVTQSPTHLIKTRGQQATLRCSPISGHTSVYWYQQALGLGLQFLLWYDEGEERNRGNFPPRFSGRQFPNYSSELNVNALELEDSALYLCASSLYGGLYNEQFFGPGTRLTVL.

Comments on this clone: The sample contains more than one DNA sequence encoding this CDR3. The chain links TRBV10-2 to TRBJ1-2; a possible D gene is TRBD1 (6 bases). This CDR3 has 13 residues. Trimming took off 7 bases at V and 5 bases at J, with 14 bases between the two ends. Looked up from germline, CDR1 is WSHSY and CDR2 is SAAADI. Here the CDR3 reads CASKPTGSYGYTF. The CDR3 DNA reads TGCGCCAGCAAACCGACAGGCTCTTATGGCTACACCTTC.

This chain joins TRBV6-6 and TRBJ1-2; D is ambiguous. Germline CDR1 reads MNHNY; CDR2 reads SVGAGI (reference sequence). Trimming took 3 bases from V and 8 from J, leaving 4 bases between them. This CDR3 is built from 10 residues. The CDR3 loop reads CASSYSGYTF. CDR3 in DNA: TGTGCCAGCAGTTATAGCGGCTACACCTTC.

CDR3 bases: TGTGCCAGCAGCCCCTGGGCATACACTGAAGCTTTCTTT. It codes for CASSPWAYTEAFF. This rearrangement joins TRBV14 to TRBJ1-1; D uncertain. CDR1 and CDR2 (germline): SGHDN, FVKESK. This CDR3 is built from 13 residues. V was trimmed by 4 bases and J by 3 bases, leaving 9 bases between them.

The chain uses TRBV7-9 and TRBJ2-7; D gene unclear. CDR3 length equals 11 residues. The V gene lost 5 bases and the J gene lost 3 bases, with 5 bases spanning the gap. Germline lookup yields CDR1 SEHNR and CDR2 FQNEAQ (reference sequence). This chain's CDR3 is CASSPVYEQYF. CDR3 bases: TGTGCCAGCAGCCCAGTCTACGAGCAGTACTTC.

The chain is built from TRBV19 and TRBJ2-6; 7 nucleotides agree with TRBD1. Trimming cost V 3 bases and J 1 base; bases outside gene matches: 0. The germline V gene has CDR1 LNHDA and CDR2 SQIVND (reference sequence). CDR3 size: 15 residues. This chain's CDR3 is CASSMTGSGANVLTF. For the CDR3, the DNA is TGTGCCAGTAGTATGACAGGGTCTGGGGCCAACGTCCTGACTTTC.

The CDR3 sequence: CASSLVGGSYEQYF. The CDR3 region has the DNA TGTGCCAGCAGCTTGGTGGGGGGGTCCTACGAGCAGTACTTC. The genes are TRBV5-5 and TRBJ2-5, with 7 bases lining up with TRBD2. The J call may be wrong; the DNA end is better matched by TRBJ2-7. This CDR3 contains 14 residues. The germline V gene encodes CDR1 SGHKS and CDR2 YYEKEE (reference sequence).

The chain is built from TRBV5-6 and TRBJ1-2, with D perhaps matching TRBD1 (5 bases). CDR1 and CDR2 from the germline V gene are SGHDT and YYEEEE. CDR3 size: 15 residues. Trimming removed 7 bases from V and 8 bases from J, with 24 bases in between. The CDR3 DNA sequence: TGTGCCAGCTCGACTCTCTCCGGGCAGGGCCACGGCTACACCTTC. It specifies CASSTLSGQGHGYTF. The full variable domain, its missing parts supplied by reference TRBV5-6 and TRBJ1-2, is DAGVTQSPTHLIKTRGQQVTLRCSPKSGHDTVSWYQQALGQGPQFIFQYYEEEERQRGNFPDRFSGHQFPNYSSELNVNALLLGDSALYLCASSTLSGQGHGYTFGSGTRLTVV.

The gene calls are TRBV18 and TRBJ1-2; 7 bases agree with TRBD1. The CDR3 has 14 residues. From germline, CDR1 is KGHSH and CDR2 LQKENI. J was trimmed by 8 bases and V by 6 bases; bases with no gene match: 12. The CDR3 reads CASSRDSGLSGYTF. CDR3 DNA: TGTGCCAGCTCCCGGGACAGTGGATTAAGCGGCTACACCTTC.

This rearrangement joins TRBV7-9 to TRBJ2-1, with TRBD2 matching 7 bases. The CDR3 loop spans 12 amino acids. Trimming took 4 bases from V and 12 from J; bases not matched to a gene: 6. CDR1 SEHNR and CDR2 FQNEAQ come from the germline V gene (reference sequence). The CDR3 nucleotides are TGTGCCAGCAGCTCTAGCGGTCTCGTGCAGTTCTTC. It yields the protein CASSSSGLVQFF.

V and J are TRBV27 and TRBJ1-2; TRBD1 might be the D (5 bases). The CDR3 sequence is 17 residues long. Trimming left V 7 bases short and J 3 bases short, with 24 bases between. Germline CDR1 reads MNHEY; CDR2 reads SMNVEV (reference sequence). Written as DNA, the CDR3 is TGTGCCAGCATCGGTTCCCCTTCGCACAGGTACTACTATGGCTACACCTTC. It yields the protein CASIGSPSHRYYYGYTF.

The chain has TRBV7-9 and TRBJ2-1; D possibly corresponds to TRBD1 (7 bases). In germline, CDR1 is SEHNR, CDR2 FQNEAQ (reference sequence). The CDR3 totals 13 residues. V lost 9 bases, J lost 3 bases, and 12 bases lay in between. The DNA for the CDR3 is TGTGCCAGTCGGAGGGACAGCTACAATGAGCAGTTCTTC. Translated, it gives CASRRDSYNEQFF.

CDR3 protein: CASSPGGVAGSKAGELFF. CDR3 coding DNA: TGCGCCAGCAGCCCGGGGGGAGTGGCTGGGTCTAAGGCCGGGGAGCTGTTTTTT. This chain joins TRBV5-1 and TRBJ2-2, with TRBD2 matching over 7 bases. V was pared by 4 bases and J by 6 bases, with 18 bases of the junction left unmatched. Germline V gene data show CDR1 as SGHRS and CDR2 as YFSETQ. The CDR3 has 18 amino acids.

The V and J genes are TRBV5-1 and TRBJ1-2; 7 bases fit TRBD1. J lost 6 bases, V lost 9 bases, and 14 bases had no gene match. The germline V gene has CDR1 SGHRS and CDR2 YFSETQ. This CDR3 region has 14 residues. The CDR3 here is CAIRGVDRDNGYTF. Written as DNA, the CDR3 is TGCGCCATCCGAGGAGTTGACAGGGATAATGGCTACACCTTC.

The chain couples TRBV10-3 to TRBJ1-2; D is perhaps TRBD1 (5 bases). V lost 8 bases, J lost 4 bases, and 17 bases lay in between. CDR3 length: 14 amino acids. The germline CDR1 and CDR2 sequences are ENHRY and SYGVKD. This CDR3 reads CAIGTQGGSYGYTF. DNA for the CDR3: TGTGCCATCGGTACTCAGGGAGGGAGCTATGGCTACACCTTC.

The chain links TRBV7-8 to TRBJ2-3; no clear D gene. This CDR3 contains 17 residues. From germline, CDR1 is SGHVS and CDR2 FQNEAQ. V lost 2 bases to trimming and J lost 0 bases, with 15 bases between them. CDR3 region: CASSLSAHRPSTDTQYF. The CDR3 DNA reads as TGTGCCAGCAGCTTAAGCGCTCACCGCCCTAGCACAGATACGCAGTATTTT.

The chain carries TRBV29-1 and TRBJ1-5; D unresolved. Per the germline V gene, CDR1 is SQVTM and CDR2 is ANQGSEA. The CDR3 runs 11 residues. With 6 bases removed from V and 3 bases from J, the gap between germline ends came to 6 bases. The CDR3 here is CSVGDNQPQHF. Here the CDR3 DNA reads TGCAGCGTCGGAGACAATCAGCCCCAGCATTTT.